Below, one T cell receptor beta chain is given with its context. Participants came from about two dozen US areas, aged about 18 to 100 years. In assigning cohorts, the study relied on participant-reported clinical history. V shed 3 bases and J shed 6 bases, with 21 bases lying between them. This CDR3 has 16 residues. CDR1 is MNHEY and CDR2 is SMNVEV in the germline V gene (reference sequence). Here immunoSEQ multiplex PCR was the method, and the copy in TCRdb shows in-frame clones only, minus some. The repertoire holds about 180,000 clones, with roughly 88% as singletons. The data belong to a study of blood T cell repertoires in COVID-19. Study-wide context: Sample material is recorded as cDNA or gDNA derived from T cells, B-cell-depleted T cells, or PBMCs.

Sequencing was performed on PBMCs or T cells enriched from blood (not recorded which). This sequence was found in a woman aged 18-29 years who had recovered from COVID-19. The rearrangement uses TRBV27 and TRBJ2-7; D is undetermined. CDR3 region: CASSLNAGVALGEQYF. CDR3 nucleotide sequence: TGTGCCAGCAGTTTGAATGCAGGTGTCGCCTTGGGCGAGCAGTACTTC.